The 12 T cell receptor beta chains given below trace back to one sample, sequenced in a study of blood T cell repertoires in COVID-19. TCRdb's copy holds only in-frame clones and misses some; the assay was immunoSEQ multiplex PCR. The table lists tens of thousands of clones, 75% to 90% of them singletons, with more than 4.5% in the top ten. The sequencing input was peripheral blood. These receptors all stem from a man in his 60s with COVID-19, enrolled during active disease.

V gene TRBV11-2 combines with J gene TRBJ2-1; D may be TRBD2 (5 bases). The CDR3 contains 14 residues. Germline-derived CDR1 and CDR2 are SGHAT and FQNNGV. V gave up 0 bases and J gave up 8 bases, with 11 bases separating them. The CDR3: CASSLDMRAYEQFF. For the CDR3, the DNA is TGTGCCAGCAGCTTAGATATGCGGGCGTATGAGCAGTTCTTC.

The chain combines TRBV21-1 with TRBJ1-2. TRBV21-1 is flagged as a pseudogene. This CDR3 contains 15 residues. CDR3 sequence: CASSSLVPTEGGYTF. CDR3 in DNA: TGTGCCAGCAGCTCTCTGGTCCCTACCGAGGGAGGCTACACCTTC.

The chain employs TRBV30 and TRBJ2-1; TRBD2 matches 13 bases. The CDR3 covers 17 residues. Germline values: CDR1 GTSNPN, CDR2 SVGIG (reference sequence). V was clipped by 0 bases and J by 10 bases; unmatched bases: 12. Written as DNA, the CDR3 is TGTGCCTGGAGTGTAGTTCGGACTAGCGGGAGAGCGGGAGAGCAGTTCTTC. Protein sequence: CAWSVVRTSGRAGEQFF.

This clone was detected a few times. The chain is built from TRBV7-9 and TRBJ1-3; no definite D call. The CDR3 length is 17 residues. CDR1 is SEHNR and CDR2 is FQNEAQ in the germline V gene (reference sequence). V was shortened by 2 bases and J by 4 bases, with 18 bases between the two germline ends. The CDR3 bases are TGTGCCAGCAGCTTACCCTTCCCCCCTTCGGAGGGAAACACCATATATTTT. It yields the protein CASSLPFPPSEGNTIYF.

This chain connects TRBV27 to TRBJ2-2, with no clear D. There are 13 residues in the CDR3. Trimming stripped 2 bases from V and 4 bases from J, with 5 bases between. The germline V gene encodes CDR1 MNHEY and CDR2 SMNVEV (reference sequence). The CDR3 spells CASSLMSTGELFF. The CDR3 region has the DNA TGTGCCAGCAGTTTAATGAGCACCGGGGAGCTGTTTTTT.

This clone was found once. The V and J genes are TRBV19 and TRBJ2-1; 16 bases agree with TRBD2. In germline, CDR1 is LNHDA, CDR2 SQIVND (reference sequence). J gave up 3 bases and V 6 bases, and 11 bases lay outside the gene matches. CDR3 length: 19 residues. CDR3 in amino acids: CASRLRGTSGRGGYNEQFF. Here the CDR3 DNA reads TGTGCCAGTAGACTGAGGGGGACTAGCGGGAGGGGAGGCTACAATGAGCAGTTCTTC.

The gene calls are TRBV4-2 and TRBJ2-6; D not certain. With 1 base removed from V and 0 bases from J, the gap between germline ends came to 7 bases. This CDR3 has 16 amino acids. Per the germline V gene, CDR1 is LGHNA and CDR2 is YNFKEQ. The CDR3 DNA reads as TGTGCCAGCAGCCAAGCAGTCGACTCTGGGGCCAACGTCCTGACTTTC. It is translated as CASSQAVDSGANVLTF.

For the CDR3, the DNA is TGTGCCAGCAGCCTAACGGGGGGCAATCAGCCCCAGCATTTT. Its protein product is CASSLTGGNQPQHF. V gene TRBV3-1 (or the pseudogene TRBV3-2) combines with J gene TRBJ1-5; D might be TRBD1 (5 bases). Germline CDR1 reads LGHDT; CDR2 reads YNNKEL (reference sequence). There are 14 residues in the CDR3. The V end was cut by 4 bases, the J end by 2 bases, with 9 bases between.

The rearrangement joins TRBV30 to TRBJ2-3; 7 positions agree with TRBD2. Germline CDR1 GTSNPN, CDR2 SVGIG (reference sequence). V lost 2 bases to trimming and J lost 9 bases; unmatched junction nucleotides: 5. The CDR3 is 12 residues long. CDR3 sequence (DNA): TGTGCCTGGAGTCCCAGGGAGGGGACGCAGTATTTT. Amino acids: CAWSPREGTQYF.

The chain joins TRBV9 to TRBJ2-1; TRBD2 is a possible D gene (6 bases). Germline lookup yields CDR1 SGDLS and CDR2 YYNGEE. This CDR3 is built from 14 residues. V was pared by 2 bases and J by 6 bases, with 12 bases between. CDR3 residues: CASSVGGAPNEQFF. DNA of the CDR3: TGTGCCAGCAGCGTCGGAGGGGCCCCCAATGAGCAGTTCTTC.

V usage is TRBV6-2 or TRBV6-3 and J usage is TRBJ2-2; TRBD2 agrees at 15 bases. The CDR3 contains 20 residues. The germline V gene has CDR1 MNHEY and CDR2 SVGEGT. J was trimmed by 4 bases and V by 5 bases; bases with no gene match: 14. CDR3 bases: TGTGCCAGCAGTCATCGGCGGGAAGGACTAGCGGGAGGGCCCACCGGGGAGCTGTTTTTT. Translation: CASSHRREGLAGGPTGELFF.

The chain carries TRBV6-5 and TRBJ2-7; perhaps D is TRBD1 or TRBD2 (5 bases each). The CDR3 is 13 residues long. The germline CDR1 and CDR2 sequences are MNHEY and SVGAGI. V was pared by 10 bases and J by 4 bases, with 17 bases between. The CDR3 region is CAIREPGSYEQYF. DNA of the CDR3: TGTGCCATCAGGGAGCCTGGGAGTTACGAGCAGTACTTC.